Shown below are 25 T cell receptor beta chains from a single sample sequenced in a study of blood T cell repertoires in COVID-19. The repertoire was sequenced with immunoSEQ multiplex PCR; TCRdb's copy has only in-frame clones and lacks some. This repertoire shows tens of thousands of clones, more than 90% found once; its top ten account for 7% to 9%. The sample comprised peripheral blood. The receptors derive from a human donor in a cohort sampled during active COVID-19.

The chain carries TRBV3-1 (or the pseudogene TRBV3-2) and TRBJ2-7; the match to TRBD2 covers 11 bases. This CDR3 has 14 amino acids. Per germline, CDR1 LGHDT and CDR2 YNNKEL (reference sequence). The V and J ends lost 3 bases and 3 bases, in that order; junction bases with no gene match: 1. CDR3 region: CASSQGTSGYEQYF. The CDR3 nucleotides read TGTGCCAGCAGCCAGGGGACTAGCGGCTACGAGCAGTACTTC.

This clone occurred once. The chain recombines TRBV5-1 with TRBJ1-2; TRBD1 aligns across 8 bases. V gave up 2 bases and J gave up 0 bases; unmatched junction bases: 3. Germline V CDR1 and CDR2: SGHRS, YFSETQ. The CDR3 covers 15 residues. The CDR3 bases are TGCGCCAGCAGCTTATGGACAGGGACTAACTATGGCTACACCTTC. Protein sequence: CASSLWTGTNYGYTF.

The V call is TRBV5-4, the J call TRBJ1-5; D is uncertain. Looked up from germline, CDR1 is SGHNT and CDR2 is YYREEE (reference sequence). The CDR3 runs 11 residues. The V end lost 0 bases, the J end lost 8 bases, and 3 bases lay between the germline ends. The CDR3 DNA reads as TGTGCCAGCAGCTTGGGAGAGCCCCAGCATTTT. This encodes CASSLGEPQHF.

The chain recombines TRBV2 with TRBJ1-5, with D hard to call. This CDR3 is 15 amino acids long. CDR1 and CDR2 from the germline V gene are SNHLY and FYNNEI. With 7 bases removed from V and 0 bases from J, the gap between germline ends came to 13 bases. The CDR3 sequence is CASKDPGNSNQPQHF. The CDR3 DNA reads TGTGCCAGCAAAGACCCAGGAAATAGCAATCAGCCCCAGCATTTT.

V gene TRBV11-2 combines with J gene TRBJ1-3; 7 positions agree with TRBD1. This CDR3 has 14 residues. Germline CDR1 SGHAT, CDR2 FQNNGV. V lost 4 bases and J lost 1; bases outside the gene matches: 1. CDR3 sequence: CASSYRGSGNTIYF. The DNA for the CDR3 is TGTGCCAGCAGCTACAGGGGATCTGGAAACACCATATATTTT.

This chain links TRBV27 with TRBJ1-2; D gene ambiguous. The CDR3 extends over 13 amino acids. The germline V gene has CDR1 MNHEY and CDR2 SMNVEV (reference sequence). Deletions cut 3 bases from V and 8 bases from J, with 13 bases between. CDR3 nucleotides: TGTGCCAGCAGTTTCGGGATTGGGGAAGGCTACACCTTC. It codes for CASSFGIGEGYTF.

The chain couples TRBV28 to TRBJ1-2; 7 bases are a match to TRBD1. Per the germline V gene, CDR1 is MDHEN and CDR2 is SYDVKM. J was trimmed by 2 bases and V by 2 bases; bases with no gene match: 2. The CDR3 is 14 residues long. This CDR3 is CASSLTGANYGYTF. The CDR3 DNA sequence: TGTGCCAGCAGTTTAACAGGGGCCAACTATGGCTACACCTTC.

The rearrangement uses TRBV2 and TRBJ2-7, with 7 bases aligning to TRBD1. Germline lookup yields CDR1 SNHLY and CDR2 FYNNEI. The trim removed 5 bases at V and 6 bases at J, leaving 10 bases unmatched. The CDR3 consists of 14 residues. The CDR3 nucleotides read TGTGCCAGCAGTAAGGGACAGATCGGGGTCGAGCAGTACTTC. It yields the protein CASSKGQIGVEQYF.

This chain joins TRBV9 and TRBJ2-1; D possibly corresponds to TRBD2 (5 bases). The CDR3 is made up of 15 amino acids. Germline CDR1 reads SGDLS; CDR2 reads YYNGEE. With 2 bases removed from V and 5 bases from J, the gap between germline ends came to 14 bases. The CDR3 sequence: CASSVDIPSHNEQFF. The CDR3 DNA reads TGTGCCAGCAGCGTCGACATTCCTAGCCACAATGAGCAGTTCTTC.

The chain uses TRBV6-6 and TRBJ2-1; D unresolved. In germline, CDR1 is MNHNY, CDR2 SVGAGI (reference sequence). V was trimmed by 6 bases and J by 3 bases, leaving 9 bases between them. The CDR3 loop spans 13 amino acids. The chain's CDR3 is CASRVERYNEQFF. CDR3 in DNA: TGTGCCAGCAGGGTAGAGCGCTACAATGAGCAGTTCTTC.

The rearrangement joins TRBV6-5 to TRBJ1-2, with D possibly being TRBD1 (6 bases). Trimming removed 7 bases from V and 0 bases from J, with 15 bases in between. Germline V gene lookup returns CDR1 MNHEY and CDR2 SVGAGI. This CDR3 has 15 amino acids. CDR3 residues: CASTRQGPANYGYTF. For the CDR3, the DNA is TGTGCCAGCACCCGGCAGGGGCCGGCTAACTATGGCTACACCTTC.

This sequence joins TRBV28 and TRBJ1-2, with 8 bases that match TRBD1. The ends lost 4 bases at V and 7 bases at J; junction bases unmatched: 5. This CDR3 is 13 amino acids long. Germline values: CDR1 MDHEN, CDR2 SYDVKM. Here the CDR3 reads CASSYQGAGGYTF. The CDR3 nucleotides are TGTGCCAGCAGTTATCAGGGGGCTGGTGGCTACACCTTC.

The chain couples TRBV4-3 to TRBJ2-1, with a possible D match to TRBD1 (5 bases). The CDR3 is 13 residues long. Germline V gene data show CDR1 as LGHNA and CDR2 as YSLEER. V was shortened by 5 bases and J by 8 bases, with 13 bases between the two germline ends. Here the CDR3 reads CASSYQGRDEQFF. For the CDR3, the DNA is TGCGCCAGCAGCTACCAGGGAAGGGATGAGCAGTTCTTC.

The V gene is TRBV5-4, the J gene TRBJ2-1; 7 bases are shared with TRBD1. The CDR3 runs to 17 residues. V lost 0 bases, J lost 2 bases, and 8 bases stayed unmatched. CDR1 is SGHNT, CDR2 YYREEE, per germline (reference sequence). The CDR3 spells CASSLVSRGPTYNEQFF. The CDR3, as DNA: TGTGCCAGCAGCTTGGTTTCGAGGGGGCCGACCTACAATGAGCAGTTCTTC. Supplemented by reference TRBV5-4 and TRBJ2-1, the full variable domain reads ETGVTQSPTHLIKTRGQQVTLRCSSQSGHNTVSWYQQALGQGPQFIFQYYREEENGRGNFPPRFSGLQFPNYSSELNVNALELDDSALYLCASSLVSRGPTYNEQFFGPGTRLTVL.

J is TRBJ1-4 and V is TRBV7-9; 12 bases match TRBD1. CDR3 length: 15 residues. V shed 3 bases, J shed 8 bases, and the junction held 4 bases outside the gene matches. In germline, CDR1 is SEHNR, CDR2 FQNEAQ (reference sequence). CDR3 DNA: TGTGCCAGCAGCTTGGGACAGGGGGCCTCCGAAAAACTGTTTTTT. Translating it yields CASSLGQGASEKLFF.

The chain uses TRBV5-1 and TRBJ2-7, with 8 bases fitting TRBD2. From germline, CDR1 is SGHRS and CDR2 YFSETQ. This CDR3 is built from 15 residues. Germline trimming cut 1 base from V and 2 bases from J; bases unmatched to any gene: 5. CDR3: CASSLYTGGAYEQYF. CDR3 bases: TGCGCCAGCAGCTTGTATACGGGAGGGGCCTACGAGCAGTACTTC.

V and J are TRBV9 and TRBJ2-3; 8 bases are shared with TRBD2. V lost 3 bases and J lost 0; bases outside the gene matches: 12. CDR3 length: 18 residues. CDR1 SGDLS and CDR2 YYNGEE come from the germline V gene. The CDR3 here is CASSERWRGVQSTDTQYF. The CDR3 region has the DNA TGTGCCAGCAGCGAGAGATGGCGGGGGGTCCAAAGCACAGATACGCAGTATTTT.

This sequence joins TRBV9 and TRBJ2-7; TRBD1 aligns across 10 bases. V lost 3 bases to trimming and J lost 5 bases; unmatched junction nucleotides: 5. Germline values: CDR1 SGDLS, CDR2 YYNGEE. The CDR3 sequence is 14 residues long. The CDR3 sequence is CASSDRDRGDEQYF. DNA of the CDR3: TGTGCCAGCAGCGACCGGGACAGGGGCGACGAGCAGTACTTC.

This chain uses TRBV20-1 with TRBJ1-1; D is possibly TRBD1 (5 bases). V was cut by 3 bases and J by 7 bases, with 12 bases left in between. Germline CDR1 is DFQATT and CDR2 is SNEGSKA (reference sequence). The CDR3 is made up of 12 amino acids. In DNA form, the CDR3 reads TGCAGTGCTAGTGCGGGGACTATTGAAGCTTTCTTT. Residues: CSASAGTIEAFF.

The chain links TRBV12-3 or TRBV12-4 to TRBJ2-5; tentative D call: TRBD2 (6 bases). The CDR3 totals 12 residues. Trimming removed 4 bases from V and 7 bases from J, with 10 bases in between. The CDR3 reads CASSSLGGTQYF. CDR3 nucleotides: TGTGCCAGCAGTTCACTCGGGGGGACCCAGTACTTC.

The chain links TRBV6-5 to TRBJ2-5, with 8 bases identical to TRBD1. The germline CDR1 and CDR2 sequences are MNHEY and SVGAGI. V was pared by 6 bases and J by 2 bases, with 8 bases of the junction left unmatched. CDR3 length equals 15 residues. CDR3 bases: TGTGCCAGCAGCGAGGACAGGGTGCGACAAGAGACCCAGTACTTC. Translation gives CASSEDRVRQETQYF.

This clone was counted a single time. This sequence joins TRBV21-1 and TRBJ2-7; the D call TRBD2 from the table was never checked on the DNA. TRBV21-1 is classified as a pseudogene. The CDR3 runs to 16 residues. CDR3 residues: CASSKGGGQSSYEQYF. The CDR3 coding sequence is TGTGCCAGCAGCAAAGGCGGGGGCCAGAGCTCCTACGAGCAGTACTTC.

J is TRBJ1-2 and V is TRBV28, with TRBD1 as a possible D gene (6 bases). The CDR3 is made up of 17 amino acids. Germline V gene lookup returns CDR1 MDHEN and CDR2 SYDVKM. V dropped 6 bases and J dropped 1 base, with 21 bases sitting between them. The CDR3 here is CASSSRDTIQFNYGYTF. The CDR3 DNA is TGTGCCAGCAGCTCACGGGACACAATCCAATTTAACTATGGCTACACCTTC.

The chain recombines TRBV6-6 with TRBJ2-5; tentative D call: TRBD2 (6 bases). The germline V gene has CDR1 MNHNY and CDR2 SVGAGI (reference sequence). Trimming stripped 0 bases from V and 4 bases from J, with 9 bases between. The CDR3 spans 14 residues. DNA of the CDR3: TGTGCCAGCAGTTACTCGGAGGGGAGAGAGACCCAGTACTTC. Translating it yields CASSYSEGRETQYF.

A single count supports this clone. The rearrangement uses TRBV6-6 and TRBJ2-3, with a tentative D call TRBD2 (6 bases). Germline V gene data show CDR1 as MNHNY and CDR2 as SVGAGI (reference sequence). This CDR3 comprises 14 residues. The germline V and J ends were trimmed by 6 bases and 5 bases, with 15 bases remaining between them. Here the CDR3 reads CASRRGDLGDTQYF. As DNA, the CDR3 is TGTGCCAGCAGGCGCGGGGACTTGGGAGATACGCAGTATTTT.